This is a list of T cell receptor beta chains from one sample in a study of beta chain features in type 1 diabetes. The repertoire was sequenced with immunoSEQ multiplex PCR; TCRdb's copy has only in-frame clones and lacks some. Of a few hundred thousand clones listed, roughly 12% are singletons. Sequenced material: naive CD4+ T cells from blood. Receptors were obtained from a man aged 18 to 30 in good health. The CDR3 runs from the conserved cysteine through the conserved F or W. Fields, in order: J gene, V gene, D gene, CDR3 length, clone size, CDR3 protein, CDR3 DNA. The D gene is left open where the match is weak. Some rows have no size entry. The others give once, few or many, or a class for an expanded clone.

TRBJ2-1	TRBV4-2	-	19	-	CASSQESTAERDIDNEQFF	TGTGCCAGCAGCCAAGAATCGACGGCGGAGCGGGACATAGACAATGAGCAGTTCTTC
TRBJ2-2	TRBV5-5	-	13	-	CAGRSQLTGELFF	TGTGCCGGCAGGTCACAGCTCACCGGGGAGCTGTTTTTT
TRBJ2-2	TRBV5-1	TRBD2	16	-	CASSIGLEGFGGELFF	TGCGCCAGCAGCATAGGACTAGAGGGCTTCGGCGGGGAGCTGTTTTTT
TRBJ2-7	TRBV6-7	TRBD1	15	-	CASSYSTGRSYEQYF	TGTGCCAGCAGTTACTCGACAGGGAGAAGCTACGAGCAGTACTTC
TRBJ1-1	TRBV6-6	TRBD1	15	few	CASSPRDRGLTEAFF	TGTGCCAGCAGTCCCCGGGACAGGGGGCTGACTGAAGCTTTCTTT
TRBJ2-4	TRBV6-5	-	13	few	CASRGQAKNIQYF	TGTGCCAGCAGAGGACAGGCCAAAAACATTCAGTACTTC
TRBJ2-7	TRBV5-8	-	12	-	CASSFFSGSGYF	TGTGCCAGCAGCTTTTTCTCGGGATCGGGGTACTTC
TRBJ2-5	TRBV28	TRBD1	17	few	CASSSHRDRGRRETQYF	TGTGCCAGCAGTTCCCATCGGGACAGGGGGCGCCGAGAGACCCAGTACTTC
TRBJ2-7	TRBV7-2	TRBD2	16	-	CASSLLTLAGGGEQYF	TGTGCCAGCAGCTTATTGACCCTAGCGGGAGGAGGTGAGCAGTACTTC
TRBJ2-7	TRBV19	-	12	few	CASRGGRGEQYF	TGTGCCAGTAGGGGGGGACGCGGCGAGCAGTACTTC
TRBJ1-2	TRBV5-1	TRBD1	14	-	CASSRQGSIYGYTF	TGCGCCAGCAGCCGACAGGGTTCTATCTATGGCTACACCTTC
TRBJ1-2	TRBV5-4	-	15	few	CASSRSGAGFKGYTF	TGTGCCAGCAGCCGGTCCGGCGCGGGGTTTAAAGGCTACACCTTC
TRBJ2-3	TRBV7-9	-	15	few	CASSLIAPSTDTQYF	TGTGCCAGCAGCTTAATAGCGCCTAGCACAGATACGCAGTATTTT
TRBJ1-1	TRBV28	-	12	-	CASRQGGTEAFF	TGTGCCAGCAGACAGGGCGGCACTGAAGCTTTCTTT
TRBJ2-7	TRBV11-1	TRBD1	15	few	CASRIGQGAFGEQYF	TGTGCCAGCAGAATAGGACAGGGGGCGTTCGGCGAGCAGTACTTC
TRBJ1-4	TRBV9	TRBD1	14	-	CASSPPTGDEKLFF	TGTGCCAGCAGCCCCCCGACAGGGGATGAAAAACTGTTTTTT
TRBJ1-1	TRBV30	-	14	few	CAWEYWGMNTEAFF	TGTGCCTGGGAATATTGGGGCATGAACACTGAAGCTTTCTTT